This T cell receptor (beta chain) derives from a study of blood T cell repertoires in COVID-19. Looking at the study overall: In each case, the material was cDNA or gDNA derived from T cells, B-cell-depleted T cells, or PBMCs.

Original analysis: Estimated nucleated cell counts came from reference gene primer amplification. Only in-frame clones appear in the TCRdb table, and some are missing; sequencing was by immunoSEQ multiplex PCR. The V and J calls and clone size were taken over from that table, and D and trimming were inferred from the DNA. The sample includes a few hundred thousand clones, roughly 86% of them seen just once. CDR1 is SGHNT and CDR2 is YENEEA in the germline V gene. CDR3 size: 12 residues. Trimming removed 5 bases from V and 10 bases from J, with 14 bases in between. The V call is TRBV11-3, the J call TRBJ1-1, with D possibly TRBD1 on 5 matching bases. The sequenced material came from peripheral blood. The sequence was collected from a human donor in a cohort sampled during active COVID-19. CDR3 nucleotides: TGTGCCAGCAGCCAAGCGGAGGGACGAGCTTTCTTT. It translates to CASSQAEGRAFF.